The next 30 T cell receptor beta chains were all read from a single sample in a study of blood T cell repertoires in COVID-19. Sequencing was performed with immunoSEQ multiplex PCR; in TCRdb, only in-frame clones are kept and a portion is missing. The data contain about 83,000 clones, roughly 87% of them singletons. The specimen was peripheral blood. The receptors shown here come from a woman aged 45-60 years with active or convalescent COVID-19.

The chain combines TRBV12-3 or TRBV12-4 with TRBJ1-2; the match to TRBD1 covers 7 bases. The V gene end was trimmed by 3 bases and the J gene end by 10 bases; junction bases not matched to a gene: 5. CDR3 length equals 12 residues. The CDR3 DNA sequence: TGTGCCAGCAGTTTGAGGACAGGAGACTACACCTTC. It codes for CASSLRTGDYTF.

V usage is TRBV19 and J usage is TRBJ2-5; D remains ambiguous. Trimming left V 0 bases short and J 0 bases short, with 8 bases between. Germline CDR1 LNHDA, CDR2 SQIVND (reference sequence). This CDR3 contains 15 residues. The CDR3 region has the DNA TGTGCCAGTAGTATAGATCTGGTAGACCAAGAGACCCAGTACTTC. Protein product: CASSIDLVDQETQYF.

V is TRBV27 and J is TRBJ1-6; the D is unclear. This CDR3 has 13 amino acids. CDR1 is MNHEY, CDR2 SMNVEV, per germline (reference sequence). V shed 3 bases and J shed 12 bases, with 12 bases lying between them. The CDR3 nucleotides read TGTGCCAGCAGTTTGAGTCCTTTATTACCCCTCCACTTT. Its protein is CASSLSPLLPLHF.

Concerning this clone: Compared with germline, one end of the junction differs, possibly owing to a read error. The chain has TRBV7-7 and TRBJ2-2, with D possibly being TRBD1 (6 bases). Germline V gene data show CDR1 as SSHAT and CDR2 as FNYEAQ (reference sequence). This CDR3 has 15 residues. In DNA form, the CDR3 reads TGTGCTAGCAGCCGACGACAGGCTGAAACCGGGGAGCTGTTTTTT. It yields the protein CASSRRQAETGELFF. The full variable domain, with the rest looked up from reference TRBV7-7 and TRBJ2-2, is GAGVSQSPRYKVTKRGQDVTLRCDPISSHATLYWYQQALGQGPEFLTYFNYEAQPDKSGLPSDRFSAERPEGSISTLTIQRTEQRDSAMYRCASSRRQAETGELFFGEGSRLTVL.

The V call is TRBV19, the J call TRBJ1-4, with D unclear. This CDR3 spans 14 amino acids. Looked up from germline, CDR1 is LNHDA and CDR2 is SQIVND (reference sequence). Trimming removed 0 bases from V and 7 bases from J, with 9 bases in between. CDR3 sequence reads: CASSIDPRSEKLFF. CDR3 sequence (DNA): TGTGCCAGTAGTATAGACCCCCGTAGTGAAAAACTGTTTTTT.

The chain links TRBV6-2 or TRBV6-3 to TRBJ1-1; D might be TRBD1 (5 bases). This CDR3 has 14 amino acids. Trimming took 7 bases from V and 5 from J, leaving 17 bases between them. The V gene's germline CDR1 is MNHEY and CDR2 SVGEGT. The CDR3 sequence is CASTPQDDRTEAFF. The CDR3 DNA reads TGTGCCAGCACCCCACAGGACGATCGAACTGAAGCTTTCTTT.

The rearrangement uses TRBV3-1 (or the pseudogene TRBV3-2) and TRBJ1-2; possible D gene TRBD1, 5 bases. Germline V CDR1 and CDR2: LGHDT, YNNKEL (reference sequence). The CDR3 spans 16 residues. V lost 3 bases to trimming and J lost 7 bases, with 21 bases between them. The CDR3 DNA sequence: TGTGCCAGCAGCCAGGCTCTTTGGGGGGAAGGCGGTGGCTACACCTTC. It yields the protein CASSQALWGEGGGYTF.

The chain couples TRBV3-1 (or the pseudogene TRBV3-2) to TRBJ1-4; D is perhaps TRBD1 (5 bases). The CDR3 extends over 14 amino acids. V was pared by 0 bases and J by 14 bases, with 16 bases between. CDR1 and CDR2 from the germline V gene are LGHDT and YNNKEL (reference sequence). CDR3 sequence: CASSQDSLRGDLFF. The CDR3 nucleotides read TGTGCCAGCAGCCAAGATTCCCTACGGGGGGATCTGTTTTTT.

For the CDR3, the DNA is TGTGCCAGCAGCTTAGGTCTAGCGGGGGGGATCCGGTCCTACAATGAGCAGTTCTTC. This translates into CASSLGLAGGIRSYNEQFF. The gene calls are TRBV7-9 and TRBJ2-1; the match to TRBD2 covers 12 bases. The length of the CDR3 is 19 residues. After removal of 1 base from V and 1 base from J, the junction contained 8 bases not matched to a gene. Germline CDR1 SEHNR, CDR2 FQNEAQ (reference sequence).

The chain joins TRBV6-2 or TRBV6-3 to TRBJ2-5, with D possibly being TRBD1 (6 bases). The CDR3 length is 15 residues. Germline V lookup: CDR1 MNHEY, CDR2 SVGEGT. The germline V and J ends were trimmed by 5 bases and 5 bases, with 18 bases remaining between them. CDR3 nucleotide sequence: TGTGCCAGCAGTAAGAAGACAGGACTGTGGGAGACCCAGTACTTC. It codes for CASSKKTGLWETQYF.

Notes on this clone: Germline and junction disagree at one end, which may indicate a read error. The rearrangement uses TRBV6-5 and TRBJ2-2, with 7 bases aligning to TRBD1. Germline CDR1 reads MNHEY; CDR2 reads SVGAGI. CDR3 size: 16 residues. The CDR3 bases are TGTGTCAGCAGTTACCGGACAGGACCGAACACCGGGGAGCTGTTTTTT. Its protein is CVSSYRTGPNTGELFF.

This clone appeared once. CDR3 sequence reads: CASSLVASPLHF. As DNA, the CDR3 is TGTGCCAGCAGCTTGGTGGCTTCACCCCTCCACTTT. The rearrangement joins TRBV5-6 to TRBJ1-6; no clear D gene. In germline, CDR1 is SGHDT, CDR2 YYEEEE. Trimming took off 0 bases at V and 9 bases at J, with 4 bases between the two ends. The CDR3 extends over 12 amino acids.

DNA of the CDR3: TGCGCCAGCAGCTCGCTAGGGGATACTTACGAGCAGTACTTC. Its protein is CASSSLGDTYEQYF. This chain uses TRBV5-1 with TRBJ2-7; D is possibly TRBD1 (5 bases). Trimming stripped 3 bases from V and 4 bases from J, with 14 bases between. CDR1 and CDR2 (germline): SGHRS, YFSETQ. This CDR3 contains 14 residues.

The V call is TRBV24-1, the J call TRBJ1-4, with TRBD1 matching over 8 bases. V dropped 9 bases and J dropped 8; count of bases not matched to a gene: 16. There are 16 residues in the CDR3. In germline, CDR1 is KGHDR, CDR2 SFDVKD. This CDR3 reads CATAPPRTGKEEKLFF. CDR3 DNA: TGTGCCACCGCCCCCCCCCGGACAGGGAAAGAGGAAAAACTGTTTTTT.

The V call is TRBV29-1, the J call TRBJ1-1, with D uncertain. Deletions cut 2 bases from V and 0 bases from J, with 7 bases between. Looked up from germline, CDR1 is SQVTM and CDR2 is ANQGSEA. The CDR3 length is 13 residues. CDR3 nucleotide sequence: TGCAGCGTTGAAAGAGTTCTGAACACTGAAGCTTTCTTT. Protein sequence: CSVERVLNTEAFF.

The CDR3 here is CASSSRGLSQPQHF. CDR3 DNA: TGTGCCAGCAGCTCCAGGGGGCTAAGCCAGCCCCAGCATTTT. V usage is TRBV5-6 and J usage is TRBJ1-5; 8 bases are a match to TRBD1. The CDR3 covers 14 residues. CDR1 is SGHDT and CDR2 is YYEEEE in the germline V gene. V shed 3 bases and J 7 bases; nucleotides not matched to a gene: 6.

The rearrangement uses TRBV7-2 and TRBJ1-1; 9 nucleotides align to TRBD1. Germline CDR1 and CDR2: SGHTA and FQGNSA. This CDR3 spans 16 amino acids. V lost 6 bases to trimming and J lost 6 bases; unmatched junction nucleotides: 14. DNA for the CDR3: TGTGCCAGCAGAGAAACAGGGGGCCGAGCGTCCGCTGAAGCTTTCTTT. Encoded protein: CASRETGGRASAEAFF.

DNA for the CDR3: TGTGCCAGCAGTGAAACGGGGGGGGAGAGCTACGAGCAGTACTTC. Residues: CASSETGGESYEQYF. The chain couples TRBV2 to TRBJ2-7; 8 nucleotides agree with TRBD2. CDR1 and CDR2 from the germline V gene are SNHLY and FYNNEI. V dropped 2 bases and J dropped 3; count of bases not matched to a gene: 6. The CDR3 runs to 15 residues.

The chain employs TRBV3-1 (or the pseudogene TRBV3-2) and TRBJ1-2; possibly TRBD1 for D (6 bases). V lost 0 bases to trimming and J lost 2 bases, with 19 bases between them. The CDR3 sequence is 18 residues long. The germline V gene has CDR1 LGHDT and CDR2 YNNKEL (reference sequence). The CDR3 is CASSQDIFTGTKNYGYTF. The CDR3 coding sequence is TGTGCCAGCAGCCAAGATATTTTTACAGGGACCAAAAACTATGGCTACACCTTC.

The rearrangement uses TRBV6-4 and TRBJ1-1, with TRBD1 matching 9 bases. The CDR3 is 15 amino acids. Germline V gives CDR1 MRHNA, CDR2 SNTAGT. V trimming: 0 bases; J trimming: 8 bases; junction bases outside the gene matches: 7. CDR3 sequence: CASSDSPLGQGEAFF. CDR3 in DNA: TGTGCCAGCAGTGACTCCCCACTCGGACAGGGGGAAGCTTTCTTT.

The gene calls are TRBV19 and TRBJ2-1; TRBD2 matches 9 bases. Losses at the gene ends were 3 bases for V and 13 bases for J; bases not matched to a gene: 13. From germline, CDR1 is LNHDA and CDR2 SQIVND (reference sequence). The CDR3 covers 15 residues. The CDR3 DNA reads as TGTGCCAGTAGTATTCTCGGCGGGGGGGCGTGGGTACAGTTCTTC. Translation: CASSILGGGAWVQFF.

The chain links TRBV6-6 to TRBJ2-3; maybe TRBD2 (5 bases). Trimming pared 7 bases from V and 1 base from J, leaving 9 bases between. This CDR3 region has 13 residues. CDR1 and CDR2 (germline): MNHNY, SVGAGI (reference sequence). The DNA of the CDR3 is TGTGCCAGCACTGGGCGGGGCACAGATACGCAGTATTTT. Protein product: CASTGRGTDTQYF.

This clone was detected once. The CDR3 DNA is TGTGCCAGCAGCCTTGAGGACAGGGCGAATACTGAAGCTTTCTTT. Amino acid sequence: CASSLEDRANTEAFF. This chain connects TRBV3-1 (or the pseudogene TRBV3-2) to TRBJ1-1; 8 positions agree with TRBD1. V lost 4 bases to trimming and J lost 5 bases; unmatched junction nucleotides: 9. This CDR3 is 15 amino acids long. CDR1 LGHDT and CDR2 YNNKEL come from the germline V gene (reference sequence).

The chain carries TRBV7-3 and TRBJ2-3; 7 nucleotides line up with TRBD2. Germline V gives CDR1 SGHTA, CDR2 FQGTGA. The CDR3 is 14 amino acids. V lost 4 bases to trimming and J lost 0 bases; unmatched junction nucleotides: 1. The chain's CDR3 is CASSSGGSTDTQYF. CDR3 nucleotide sequence: TGTGCCAGCAGCTCCGGGGGGAGCACAGATACGCAGTATTTT.

This clone was picked up a small number of times. CDR3 amino acids: CASSQGQGGEKLFF. The CDR3 DNA is TGTGCCAGCAGCCAAGGACAGGGGGGTGAAAAACTGTTTTTT. This chain connects TRBV4-2 to TRBJ1-4; 9 bases line up with TRBD1. V shed 1 base and J 7 bases; nucleotides not matched to a gene: 1. Germline V CDR1 and CDR2: LGHNA, YNFKEQ. The length of the CDR3 is 14 residues.

This clone was seen just once. The genes are TRBV6-5 and TRBJ2-7, with D tentatively TRBD2 (5 bases). With 5 bases removed from V and 4 bases from J, the gap between germline ends came to 18 bases. The length of the CDR3 is 15 residues. Germline values: CDR1 MNHEY, CDR2 SVGAGI. CDR3 coding DNA: TGTGCCAGCAGTCGGACCCACCCCGGGGTATACGAGCAGTACTTC. Its protein product is CASSRTHPGVYEQYF.

The chain is built from TRBV30 and TRBJ1-2; the D gene is possibly TRBD1 (6 bases). The CDR3 length is 16 residues. The germline gives CDR1 GTSNPN, CDR2 SVGIG (reference sequence). Trimming pared 5 bases from V and 0 bases from J, leaving 19 bases between. CDR3 region: CAWYMSGGRPNYGYTF. The DNA of the CDR3 is TGTGCCTGGTACATGAGCGGGGGCCGACCTAACTATGGCTACACCTTC.

V and J are TRBV28 and TRBJ2-3, with 7 bases aligning to TRBD2. CDR1 is MDHEN, CDR2 SYDVKM, per germline. CDR3 length: 12 residues. J lost 3 bases, V lost 8 bases, and 2 bases had no gene match. CDR3 sequence reads: CASGGDTDTQYF. CDR3 DNA sequence: TGTGCCAGCGGGGGGGATACAGATACGCAGTATTTT.

The chain joins TRBV6-2 or TRBV6-3 to TRBJ2-7, with 7 bases fitting TRBD1. The CDR3 extends over 13 amino acids. Trimming cost V 6 bases and J 4 bases; bases outside gene matches: 6. Germline CDR1 is MNHEY and CDR2 is SVGEGT. DNA for the CDR3: TGTGCCAGCAGCTTGACAGGGACATACGAGCAGTACTTC. Its protein is CASSLTGTYEQYF.

The chain combines TRBV7-2 with TRBJ1-6; 9 bases match TRBD1. Germline values: CDR1 SGHTA, CDR2 FQGNSA. The CDR3 contains 16 residues. V lost 4 bases to trimming and J lost 8 bases; unmatched junction nucleotides: 9. CDR3 in DNA: TGTGCCAGCAGCTCAAGGGCGGGGACAGGGCATTCACCCCTCCACTTT. Amino acids: CASSSRAGTGHSPLHF.